The clone carrying this T cell receptor beta chain has only a few counts. The data were taken from a study of blood T cell repertoires in COVID-19. Overall study: Researchers got acute and convalescent COVID-19 samples from the United States, Italy and Spain. T cells, B-cell-depleted T cells, or PBMCs supplied cDNA or gDNA.

Germline CDR1 LNHDA, CDR2 SQIVND (reference sequence). V was pared by 6 bases and J by 1 base, with 8 bases of the junction left unmatched. CDR3 length equals 15 residues. Authors' analysis steps: Counts of nucleated cells, estimated from reference gene primer amplification, were obtained. TCRdb's copy holds only in-frame clones and misses some; the assay was immunoSEQ multiplex PCR. V, J and clone size reflect that table, while D and trimming were determined from the DNA. The sample carries 250,000 to 300,000 clones, 85% recorded once. The chain couples TRBV19 to TRBJ1-2; 7 positions match TRBD1. Material for sequencing was peripheral blood. This sequence originates from a man aged 50-59 years with active or convalescent COVID-19. The CDR3 loop is CASRLWDSRNYGYTF. DNA for the CDR3: TGTGCCAGTAGACTCTGGGACAGCCGTAACTATGGCTACACCTTC.